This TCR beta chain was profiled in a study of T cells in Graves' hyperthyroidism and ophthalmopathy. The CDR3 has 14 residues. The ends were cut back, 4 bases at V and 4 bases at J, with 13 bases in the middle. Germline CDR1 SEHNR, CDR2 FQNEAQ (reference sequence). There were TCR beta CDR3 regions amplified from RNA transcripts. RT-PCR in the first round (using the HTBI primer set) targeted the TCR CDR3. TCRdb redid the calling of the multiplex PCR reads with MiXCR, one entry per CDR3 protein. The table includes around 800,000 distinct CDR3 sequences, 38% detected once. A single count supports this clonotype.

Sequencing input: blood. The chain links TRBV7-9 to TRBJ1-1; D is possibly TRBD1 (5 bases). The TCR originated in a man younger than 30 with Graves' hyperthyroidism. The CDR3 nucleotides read TGTGCCAGCAGCTCCTGGGGGAGGCTCACTGAAGCTTTCTTT. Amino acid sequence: CASSSWGRLTEAFF.